This TCR beta chain comes out of a study of T cells after yellow fever vaccination (dated by TCRdb to the late 2010s). Regarding the research as a whole: Libraries from fractions with low cell numbers were prepared with the SMART-Seq v4 Ultra Low Input RNA kit. Bulk TCR alpha and beta repertoires were sequenced longitudinally to track T-cell clones before and after primary and booster YFV17D yellow fever vaccination. Two healthy male donors, one aged 18 to 29 and one aged 30 to 40 years, were included in the cohort. Blood samples were taken at several timepoints before and after primary and secondary immunization, and bulk PBMC replicates and cell subsets were isolated.

This clonotype occurred many times. The specificity of this receptor is unknown. Per-nucleotide qualities are absent, and no much larger clonotype sits a single base away. Results and caveats for the whole study, not just this receptor: Because abundant contaminating clonotypes from the bulk population could be contained in FACS-sorted repertoires, computational filtering was required. Compared with the primary T-cell response, the secondary T-cell response was weaker but faster, peaking on day 5 rather than day 15. A small fraction of clonotypes showed up in both the CD4 and CD8 compartments, probably as a result of convergent recombination. Most clones expanded after primary vaccination (around 96% of CD4 and over 80% of CD8) were re-detected after the booster, suggesting that broad memory maintenance occurred. Only a couple of donors were included in the study, so the extent to which the findings can be generalized is limited.

CDR1 SEHNR and CDR2 FQNEAQ are derived from the germline V gene (reference sequence). The CDR3 runs 11 residues from the cysteine to the phenylalanine. Only CDR3 DNA is held: 33 bases, read in frame from base 1. Relative to germline, V is 10 bases shorter and J is 7 bases shorter, with 11 bases between their ends. TCR cDNA was synthesized by 5'RACE template switching, which introduced a universal primer site and unique molecular identifiers. Priming of cDNA synthesis was performed from both the TCR alpha and TCR beta constant segments. Libraries were amplified in two PCR steps, with sample barcodes and sequencing adapters added in the second step. Sequencing of libraries was done on Illumina HiSeq 2500 (2x100 bp) or NovaSeq (2x150 bp). The original pipeline was this. Demultiplexing of reads and collapsing into UMI consensus sequences were performed with MIGEC, and V(D)J alignment was carried out with MiXCR. Using edgeR on replicate PBMC samples, clonotypes were called vaccine-responding if FDR was below 0.01 and the log2 fold change was above 5 up to day 15. CD4 or CD8 identity was assigned to each bulk clonotype according to whether the clonotype was present at higher abundance in the sequenced CD4 repertoire or the sequenced CD8 repertoire. In TCRdb, the public reads were trimmed at Q25 with fastp and aligned with MiXCR, with productive beta chains retained. All rows with the same CDR3 protein become a single entry with the most common DNA and genes. Here the V and J calls rest on TCRdb's processing, not on the authors' analysis. The table for this sample lists about 400,000 distinct CDR3 sequences; roughly 6.1% of them were counted only once. Of the sample, approximately 15% falls within the top ten clones.

This specimen's treatment or condition label, interpreted: live attenuated yellow fever vaccine strain. At each blood-draw timepoint, two biological replicates of bulk PBMCs were obtained. A standard Ficoll-Paque protocol was used to isolate PBMCs from peripheral blood. TriZol was used to extract RNA from bulk PBMCs, from CD4 and CD8 fractions, and from dextramer-positive and dextramer-negative fractions. The chain links TRBV7-9 with TRBJ2-1, with the D gene not clear enough to name. The receptor was derived from a young man who received the YFV17D yellow fever vaccine. Sequencing used PBMCs, obtained 5 days after the yellow fever booster vaccination. The CDR3 corresponds to CATRSGNEQFF. The DNA sequence follows: TGTGCCACCAGGAGTGGGAATGAGCAGTTCTTC.